These 17 T cell receptor beta chains were all obtained from the same sample, sequenced in a study of blood T cell repertoires in COVID-19. Some clones are missing from TCRdb's copy, which holds only in-frame ones; the method was immunoSEQ multiplex PCR. This sample has about 73,000 clones, with 65% to 85% found just once. Sequencing was performed on peripheral blood. These receptors all stem from a woman aged 60-75 years with acute or convalescent COVID-19.

V is TRBV6-5 and J is TRBJ1-1; 7 positions match TRBD1. The germline CDR1 and CDR2 sequences are MNHEY and SVGAGI. The CDR3 runs 14 residues. Germline trimming cut 8 bases from V and 2 bases from J; bases unmatched to any gene: 8. For the CDR3, the DNA is TGTGCCAGCGCCCCCGGGACAGCCAACACTGAAGCTTTCTTT. It translates to CASAPGTANTEAFF.

V is TRBV4-1 and J is TRBJ1-3, with D maybe TRBD1 (5 bases). CDR1 is MGHRA and CDR2 is YSYEKL in the germline V gene. Trimming took off 3 bases at V and 2 bases at J, with 14 bases between the two ends. This CDR3 comprises 16 residues. The CDR3 loop is CASSQQTAHAGNTIYF. The CDR3 DNA sequence: TGCGCCAGCAGCCAGCAGACAGCTCACGCTGGAAACACCATATATTTT.

The chain recombines TRBV6-2 or TRBV6-3 with TRBJ1-1; maybe TRBD1 (5 bases). The CDR3 covers 15 residues. V was shortened by 5 bases and J by 4 bases, with 17 bases between the two germline ends. Per the germline V gene, CDR1 is MNHEY and CDR2 is SVGEGT. This chain's CDR3 is CASSRGMFGGTEAFF. The CDR3 coding sequence is TGTGCCAGCAGTCGGGGGATGTTTGGGGGCACTGAAGCTTTCTTT.

CDR3 coding DNA: TGTGCCAGCAGTGACTCTTGGAACAGGGTGGGTCAGCCCCAGCATTTT. It yields the protein CASSDSWNRVGQPQHF. The chain links TRBV6-4 to TRBJ1-5; D may be TRBD1 (6 bases). V lost 0 bases and J lost 6, with 15 bases in between. This CDR3 region has 16 residues. CDR1 is MRHNA, CDR2 SNTAGT, per germline.

This chain connects TRBV7-9 to TRBJ2-7, with a weak D call TRBD2 (7 bases). From germline, CDR1 is SEHNR and CDR2 FQNEAQ (reference sequence). Trimming shortened V by 1 base and J by 2 bases, and 18 bases separated the two germline ends. The CDR3 sequence is 17 residues long. The CDR3 region has the DNA TGTGCCAGCAGCTTAGGTTTGGGGGGGCGCGGGACCTACGAGCAGTACTTC. Translated, it gives CASSLGLGGRGTYEQYF.

V gene TRBV5-5 combines with J gene TRBJ2-5; D may be TRBD1 (5 bases). The CDR3 has 12 amino acids. Trimming took off 0 bases at V and 10 bases at J, with 10 bases between the two ends. Germline-derived CDR1 and CDR2 are SGHKS and YYEKEE (reference sequence). The CDR3, as DNA: TGTGCCAGCAGCTTGGGAATAGGGGACCAGTACTTC. It encodes CASSLGIGDQYF. Full variable domain (missing parts from reference TRBV5-5 and TRBJ2-5): DAGVTQSPTHLIKTRGQQVTLRCSPISGHKSVSWYQQVLGQGPQFIFQYYEKEERGRGNFPDRFSARQFPNYSSELNVNALLLGDSALYLCASSLGIGDQYFGPGTRLLVL.

The CDR3 protein is CASSSRTSTDTQYF. CDR3 bases: TGTGCCAGCAGCTCAAGGACTAGCACAGATACGCAGTATTTT. The chain combines TRBV6-5 with TRBJ2-3; the D gene is possibly TRBD2 (5 bases). Germline CDR1 and CDR2: MNHEY and SVGAGI. V was cut by 6 bases and J by 0 bases, with 10 bases left in between. The CDR3 runs 14 residues.

The chain links TRBV19 to TRBJ2-1; D may be TRBD1 (6 bases). Trimming stripped 5 bases from V and 3 bases from J, with 11 bases between. CDR3 length: 14 amino acids. Per germline, CDR1 LNHDA and CDR2 SQIVND (reference sequence). CDR3 in DNA: TGTGCCAGTAGTTCAAAGACAGGCTACAATGAGCAGTTCTTC. Its translation is CASSSKTGYNEQFF.

In DNA, the CDR3 is TGTGCCAGCAGTGAAAGATCGGGGCTAGCGGGAGATGCGCATACGCAGTATTTT. It specifies CASSERSGLAGDAHTQYF. The rearrangement uses TRBV6-1 and TRBJ2-3; 10 bases are shared with TRBD2. The germline gives CDR1 MNHNS, CDR2 SASEGT. J lost 7 bases, V lost 2 bases, and 15 bases had no gene match. CDR3 length: 18 amino acids.

The chain links TRBV2 to TRBJ1-6, with 9 bases aligning to TRBD1. J lost 7 bases, V lost 4 bases, and 2 bases had no gene match. CDR1 is SNHLY, CDR2 FYNNEI, per germline. The CDR3 length is 14 residues. The chain's CDR3 is CASSADRGNSPLHF. The CDR3 coding sequence is TGTGCCAGCAGTGCGGACAGGGGAAATTCACCCCTCCACTTT.

V usage is TRBV28 and J usage is TRBJ1-2; 9 nucleotides agree with TRBD1. V lost 4 bases to trimming and J lost 8 bases; unmatched junction nucleotides: 11. The germline CDR1 and CDR2 sequences are MDHEN and SYDVKM. The CDR3 runs to 15 residues. CDR3 region: CASSSPGQGSRGYTF. CDR3 sequence (DNA): TGTGCCAGCAGTTCACCGGGACAGGGTTCGAGGGGCTACACCTTC.

The chain employs TRBV5-1 and TRBJ2-7; perhaps TRBD1 as D (5 bases). Trimming shortened V by 1 base and J by 4 bases, and 12 bases separated the two germline ends. CDR3 length: 14 residues. The germline V gene has CDR1 SGHRS and CDR2 YFSETQ. The CDR3 nucleotides read TGCGCCAGCAGCTTGAGTCCAGGGCCGTACGAGCAGTACTTC. Translating gives CASSLSPGPYEQYF.

The chain uses TRBV6-5 and TRBJ2-3; TRBD1 is a possible D gene (5 bases). V was clipped by 6 bases and J by 2 bases, with 12 bases between them. CDR1 is MNHEY and CDR2 is SVGAGI in the germline V gene. The CDR3 loop spans 14 amino acids. CDR3 nucleotides: TGTGCCAGCAGCCGCAGGGTTTACACAGATACGCAGTATTTT. It specifies CASSRRVYTDTQYF.

V usage is TRBV20-1 and J usage is TRBJ1-1; D is perhaps TRBD1 (6 bases). V was shortened by 3 bases and J by 1 base, with 9 bases between the two germline ends. Germline values: CDR1 DFQATT, CDR2 SNEGSKA (reference sequence). The CDR3 has 13 amino acids. The CDR3 nucleotides are TGCAGTGCTAGTACAGGGTCGAACACTGAAGCTTTCTTT. Translation gives CSASTGSNTEAFF.

This clone was seen repeatedly, ten times or more. This chain links TRBV10-3 with TRBJ1-1; no definite D call. The germline V gene encodes CDR1 ENHRY and CDR2 SYGVKD. This CDR3 region has 13 residues. Trimming left V 2 bases short and J 0 bases short, with 4 bases between. The CDR3 sequence: CAISESMNTEAFF. CDR3 sequence (DNA): TGTGCCATCAGTGAGAGCATGAACACTGAAGCTTTCTTT.

The chain employs TRBV4-1 and TRBJ2-7; TRBD1 aligns across 9 bases. Trimming took 3 bases from V and 5 from J; bases not matched to a gene: 8. This CDR3 contains 15 residues. CDR1 is MGHRA, CDR2 YSYEKL, per germline. The CDR3 reads CASSHTGQGLHEQYF. The CDR3 coding sequence is TGCGCCAGCAGCCACACGGGACAGGGCCTCCACGAGCAGTACTTC.

The J gene is TRBJ1-4, the V gene TRBV27; 8 nucleotides align to TRBD1. Germline trimming cut 6 bases from V and 8 bases from J; bases unmatched to any gene: 8. CDR1 and CDR2 from the germline V gene are MNHEY and SMNVEV (reference sequence). The CDR3 contains 14 residues. The CDR3 nucleotides are TGTGCCAGCAGCAGGGGGCCTATTCAAGAAAAACTGTTTTTT. Translating gives CASSRGPIQEKLFF. Full variable domain (remainder filled in from reference TRBV27 and TRBJ1-4): EAQVTQNPRYLITVTGKKLTVTCSQNMNHEYMSWYRQDPGLGLRQIYYSMNVEVTDKGDVPEGYKVSRKEKRNFPLILESPSPNQTSLYFCASSRGPIQEKLFFGSGTQLSVL.